The entry that follows covers one T cell receptor beta chain sequence. Per germline, CDR1 SEHNR and CDR2 FQNEAQ (reference sequence). After removal of 5 bases from V and 5 bases from J, the junction contained 9 bases not matched to a gene. The length of the CDR3 is 14 residues. TCRdb's table, derived via immunoSEQ multiplex PCR, lists solely in-frame clones and lacks some. The table records 150,000 to 200,000 clones, under 95% of them present only once. The data were taken from a study of T cell responses to AZD1222 COVID-19 vaccine. Sequenced material: peripheral blood, taken on day 0 of AZD1222 vaccination. This receptor was identified in an adult in good health. The V call is TRBV7-9, the J call TRBJ2-7; 7 nucleotides line up with TRBD1. The CDR3 DNA sequence: TGTGCCAGCAGCCACACCGGGACAGTCGACGAGCAGTACTTC. Translated: CASSHTGTVDEQYF.